Below are 14 T cell receptor beta chains sequenced from a single sample in a study of T cell repertoires in ileal Crohn's disease. The protocol was immunoSEQ multiplex PCR, while the TCRdb copy is restricted to in-frame clones and leaves out a portion. The profile shows 17,000 or so clones, around nine tenths of them singletons. The sample comprised ileal tissue. All receptors derive from an adult with Crohn's disease.

The chain combines TRBV6-1 with TRBJ2-3; 7 bases fit TRBD2. V was pared by 6 bases and J by 1 base, with 7 bases of the junction left unmatched. Germline CDR1 is MNHNS and CDR2 is SASEGT. The CDR3 has 15 amino acids. The CDR3 coding sequence is TGTGCCAGCAGCGCCCGGGAGGTGGGCACAGATACGCAGTATTTT. This codes for CASSAREVGTDTQYF.

The chain is built from TRBV5-4 and TRBJ2-4, with a weak D call TRBD2 (5 bases). This CDR3 is built from 14 residues. V was cut by 4 bases and J by 2 bases, with 10 bases left in between. The germline V gene has CDR1 SGHNT and CDR2 YYREEE (reference sequence). CDR3 coding DNA: TGTGCCAGCAGCCGACGGGAAACCAAAAACATTCAGTACTTC. Amino acids: CASSRRETKNIQYF.

V and J are TRBV18 and TRBJ2-3, with 14 bases aligning to TRBD2. Germline CDR1 and CDR2: KGHSH and LQKENI. The CDR3 has 16 residues. The J segment lost 7 bases and the V segment lost 3 bases, leaving 6 bases of the junction unmatched. CDR3 sequence (DNA): TGTGCCAGCTCACCCCCGGGACTAGCGGGAGTATATACGCAGTATTTT. Its protein is CASSPPGLAGVYTQYF.

The CDR3 nucleotides read TGTGCCAGCTCACCACCGGCAGGGGAAGCTTTCTTT. It specifies CASSPPAGEAFF. This chain connects TRBV18 to TRBJ1-1; possibly TRBD1 for D (5 bases). The germline V and J ends were trimmed by 0 bases and 8 bases, with 7 bases remaining between them. CDR1 is KGHSH, CDR2 LQKENI, per germline. The CDR3 runs to 12 residues.

This chain joins TRBV12-1 and TRBJ1-5. TRBV12-1 is a pseudogene. The CDR3 has 14 residues. The CDR3 loop reads CASSFPYSNQPQHF. CDR3 coding DNA: TGTGCCAGCAGCTTTCCCTATAGCAATCAGCCCCAGCATTTT.

The chain combines TRBV6-1 with TRBJ1-2; 9 bases are a match to TRBD1. V lost 6 bases and J lost 1; bases outside the gene matches: 0. The length of the CDR3 is 13 residues. Germline V lookup: CDR1 MNHNS, CDR2 SASEGT. CDR3 nucleotides: TGTGCCAGCAGGGGACAGGGTAACTATGGCTACACCTTC. Its protein product is CASRGQGNYGYTF.

The rearrangement links TRBV28 to TRBJ2-2; D unresolved. Germline assignment: CDR1 MDHEN and CDR2 SYDVKM. This CDR3 is 13 amino acids long. Trimming stripped 6 bases from V and 6 bases from J, with 11 bases between. The DNA of the CDR3 is TGTGCCAGCAGAGCTCCCGGGTCCGGGGAGCTGTTTTTT. This sequence encodes CASRAPGSGELFF.

The J gene is TRBJ1-2, the V gene TRBV28; tentative D call: TRBD1 (5 bases). The germline V gene encodes CDR1 MDHEN and CDR2 SYDVKM. Trimming took 4 bases from V and 4 from J, leaving 13 bases between them. The length of the CDR3 is 14 residues. The CDR3 protein is CASSSLDSSYGYTF. For the CDR3, the DNA is TGTGCCAGCAGTTCCCTCGACAGCAGCTATGGCTACACCTTC.

The J gene is TRBJ2-5, the V gene TRBV7-9; the match to TRBD2 covers 12 bases. Trimming removed 0 bases from V and 11 bases from J; junction bases left unmatched: 16. CDR1 and CDR2 (germline): SEHNR, FQNEAQ (reference sequence). The CDR3 length is 18 residues. Here the CDR3 DNA reads TGTGCCAGCAGCTTAGCGAAGGGACTAGCGGGTGATGGAGAGGAGCAGTACTTC. Its translation is CASSLAKGLAGDGEEQYF.

The chain recombines TRBV5-6 with TRBJ2-7, with 12 nucleotides matching TRBD1. CDR1 and CDR2 (germline): SGHDT, YYEEEE. The CDR3 contains 12 residues. Trimming took 10 bases from V and 9 from J; bases not matched to a gene: 8. CDR3 DNA: TGTGCCCCGGGGGGACAGGGGGCAAGGCAGTACTTC. Amino acid sequence: CAPGGQGARQYF.

This chain uses TRBV5-6 with TRBJ1-1; possible D gene TRBD1, 5 bases. There are 12 residues in the CDR3. CDR1 is SGHDT, CDR2 YYEEEE, per germline. V dropped 4 bases and J dropped 4 bases, with 8 bases sitting between them. CDR3 in DNA: TGTGCCAGCAGCGATGACAGCACTGAAGCTTTCTTT. Translated: CASSDDSTEAFF.

V usage is TRBV5-4 and J usage is TRBJ2-1; 8 positions agree with TRBD1. Trimming took 4 bases from V and 7 from J; bases not matched to a gene: 16. From germline, CDR1 is SGHNT and CDR2 YYREEE (reference sequence). The CDR3 spans 17 residues. CDR3 sequence: CASSKETGEVEGNEQFF. Written as DNA, the CDR3 is TGTGCCAGCAGCAAGGAGACAGGGGAAGTTGAAGGGAATGAGCAGTTCTTC.

This clone was observed once. The chain employs TRBV28 and TRBJ2-7; weak D call: TRBD1 (6 bases). Trimming stripped 7 bases from V and 4 bases from J, with 11 bases between. The CDR3 is 12 residues long. Germline V gene sequence: CDR1 MDHEN, CDR2 SYDVKM. CDR3 bases: TGTGCCAGCACCCGAGGGGGATACGAGCAGTACTTC. Translated: CASTRGGYEQYF.

V gene TRBV19 combines with J gene TRBJ1-2; TRBD1 agrees at 7 bases. J was trimmed by 8 bases and V by 2 bases; bases with no gene match: 8. Germline assignment: CDR1 LNHDA and CDR2 SQIVND (reference sequence). The CDR3 is 14 amino acids. The CDR3 coding sequence is TGTGCCAGTAGTATAACAGACAGGGACCGCGGCTACACCTTC. Translating gives CASSITDRDRGYTF.